This record looks at one T cell receptor beta chain sequence and its context. The data originate from a study of PD-1 blockade in classical Hodgkin lymphoma. Looking at the study overall: Patients in the cohort were put on intravenous nivolumab, 3 mg/kg every 2 weeks.

Clones were sequenced by immunoSEQ multiplex PCR, and TCRdb holds only the in-frame ones, with some missing. The sample holds over 80,000 clones, about 77% seen once. Stated time point: cycle 4 day 1 (C4D1), after more than five weeks of nivolumab. Every one of the patients relapsed after autologous stem cell transplantation (brentuximab vedotin exposure was variable). The germline V gene encodes CDR1 KGHSH and CDR2 LQKENI. This CDR3 has 13 residues. J lost 1 base, V lost 4 bases, and 1 base had no gene match. V usage is TRBV18 and J usage is TRBJ2-7; 7 nucleotides align to TRBD1. The sequence was obtained from a human donor with classical Hodgkin lymphoma. The source was peripheral blood mononuclear cells (PBMCs), collected before the fourth cycle of nivolumab. The CDR3: CASSRDSSYEQYF. The CDR3 DNA reads TGTGCCAGCTCACGGGACAGTTCCTACGAGCAGTACTTC.